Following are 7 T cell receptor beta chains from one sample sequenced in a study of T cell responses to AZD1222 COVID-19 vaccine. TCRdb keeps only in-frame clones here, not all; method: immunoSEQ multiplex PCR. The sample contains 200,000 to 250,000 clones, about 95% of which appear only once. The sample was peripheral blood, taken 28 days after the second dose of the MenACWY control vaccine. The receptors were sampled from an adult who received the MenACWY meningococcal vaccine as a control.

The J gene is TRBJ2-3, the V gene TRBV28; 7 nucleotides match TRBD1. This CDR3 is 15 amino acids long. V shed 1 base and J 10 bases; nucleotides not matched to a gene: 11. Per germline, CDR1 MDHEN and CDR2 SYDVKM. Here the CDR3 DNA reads TGTGCCAGCAGTTTATTGGAACGGGGACAGAGAGCGCAGTATTTT. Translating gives CASSLLERGQRAQYF.

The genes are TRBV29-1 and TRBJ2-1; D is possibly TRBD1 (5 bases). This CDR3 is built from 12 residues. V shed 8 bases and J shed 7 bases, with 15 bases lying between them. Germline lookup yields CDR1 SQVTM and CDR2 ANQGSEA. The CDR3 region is CSIQPRVNEQFF. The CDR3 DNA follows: TGCAGCATTCAACCCAGGGTTAATGAGCAGTTCTTC.

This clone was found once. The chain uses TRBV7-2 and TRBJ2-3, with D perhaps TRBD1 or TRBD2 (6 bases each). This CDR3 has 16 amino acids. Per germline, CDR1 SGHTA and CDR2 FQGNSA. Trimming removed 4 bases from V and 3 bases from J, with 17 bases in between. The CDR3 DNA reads TGTGCCAGCAGCTCCCTCGGGGGCCTGGGGACAGATACGCAGTATTTT. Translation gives CASSSLGGLGTDTQYF.

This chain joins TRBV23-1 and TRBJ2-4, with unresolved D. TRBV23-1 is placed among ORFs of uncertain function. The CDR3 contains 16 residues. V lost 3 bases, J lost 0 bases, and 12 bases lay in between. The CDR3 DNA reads TGCGCCAGCAGTCATCGGTGGAATCTAGCCAAAAACATTCAGTACTTC. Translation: CASSHRWNLAKNIQYF.

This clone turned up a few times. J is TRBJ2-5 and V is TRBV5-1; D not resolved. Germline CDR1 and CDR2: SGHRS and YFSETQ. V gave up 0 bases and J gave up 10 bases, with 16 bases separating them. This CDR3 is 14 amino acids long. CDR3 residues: CASSLAVGARDQYF. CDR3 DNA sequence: TGCGCCAGCAGCTTGGCGGTGGGTGCGAGAGACCAGTACTTC.

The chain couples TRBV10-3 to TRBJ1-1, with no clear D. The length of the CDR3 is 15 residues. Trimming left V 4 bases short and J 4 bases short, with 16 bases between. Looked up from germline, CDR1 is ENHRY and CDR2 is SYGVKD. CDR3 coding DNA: TGTGCCATCAGTGGAGGCCCGGAGCGTTCCACTGAAGCTTTCTTT. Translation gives CAISGGPERSTEAFF.

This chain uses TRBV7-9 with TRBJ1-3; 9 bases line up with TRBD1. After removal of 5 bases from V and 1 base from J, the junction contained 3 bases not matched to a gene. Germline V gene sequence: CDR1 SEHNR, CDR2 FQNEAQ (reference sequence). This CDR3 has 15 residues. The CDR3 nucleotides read TGTGCCAGCAGCGAACAGGGGGCTTCTGGAAACACCATATATTTT. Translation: CASSEQGASGNTIYF.